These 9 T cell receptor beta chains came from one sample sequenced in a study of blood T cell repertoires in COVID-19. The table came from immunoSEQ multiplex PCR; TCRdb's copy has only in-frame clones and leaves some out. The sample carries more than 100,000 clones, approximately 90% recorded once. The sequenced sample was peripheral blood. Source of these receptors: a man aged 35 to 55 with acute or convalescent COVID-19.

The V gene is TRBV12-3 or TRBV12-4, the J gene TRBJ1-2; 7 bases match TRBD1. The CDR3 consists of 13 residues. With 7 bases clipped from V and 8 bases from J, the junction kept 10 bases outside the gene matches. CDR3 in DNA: TGTGCCAGCACCGTAGACAGGGCGGGGGGCTACACCTTC. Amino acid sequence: CASTVDRAGGYTF.

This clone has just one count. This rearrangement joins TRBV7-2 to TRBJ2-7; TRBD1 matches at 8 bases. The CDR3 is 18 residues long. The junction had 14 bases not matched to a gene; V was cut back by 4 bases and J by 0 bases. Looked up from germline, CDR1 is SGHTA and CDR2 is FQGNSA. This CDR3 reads CASSYGTGLGRSSYEQYF. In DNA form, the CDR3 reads TGTGCCAGCAGCTACGGGACAGGACTTGGTCGTAGCTCCTACGAGCAGTACTTC.

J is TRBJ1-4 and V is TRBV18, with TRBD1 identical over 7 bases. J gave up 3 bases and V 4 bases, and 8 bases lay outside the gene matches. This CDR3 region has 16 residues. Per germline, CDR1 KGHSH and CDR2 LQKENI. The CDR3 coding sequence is TGTGCCAGCTCACAGGGGGCACCCCCACCTAATGAAAAACTGTTTTTT. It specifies CASSQGAPPPNEKLFF. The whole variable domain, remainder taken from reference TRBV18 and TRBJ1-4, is NAGVMQNPRHLVRRRGQEARLRCSPMKGHSHVYWYRQLPEEGLKFMVYLQKENIIDESGMPKERFSAEFPKEGPSILRIQQVVRGDSAAYFCASSQGAPPPNEKLFFGSGTQLSVL.

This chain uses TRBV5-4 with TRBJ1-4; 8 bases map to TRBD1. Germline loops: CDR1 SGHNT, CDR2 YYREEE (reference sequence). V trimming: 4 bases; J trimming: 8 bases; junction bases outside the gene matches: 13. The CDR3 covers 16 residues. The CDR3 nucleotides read TGTGCCAGCAGCCCCGAGTTGACAGGGGATAAGGAAAAACTGTTTTTT. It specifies CASSPELTGDKEKLFF.

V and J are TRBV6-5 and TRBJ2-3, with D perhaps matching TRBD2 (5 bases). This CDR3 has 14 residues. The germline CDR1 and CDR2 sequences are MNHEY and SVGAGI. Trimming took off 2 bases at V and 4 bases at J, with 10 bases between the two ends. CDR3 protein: CASSYGAASDTQYF. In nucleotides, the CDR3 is TGTGCCAGCAGTTACGGAGCGGCCTCAGATACGCAGTATTTT.

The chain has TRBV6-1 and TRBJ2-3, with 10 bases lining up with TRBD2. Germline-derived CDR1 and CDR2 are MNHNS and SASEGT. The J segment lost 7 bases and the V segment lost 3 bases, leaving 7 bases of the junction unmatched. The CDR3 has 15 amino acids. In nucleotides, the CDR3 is TGTGCCAGCAGTGATCCGGGACTAGCGTCGAATACGCAGTATTTT. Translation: CASSDPGLASNTQYF.

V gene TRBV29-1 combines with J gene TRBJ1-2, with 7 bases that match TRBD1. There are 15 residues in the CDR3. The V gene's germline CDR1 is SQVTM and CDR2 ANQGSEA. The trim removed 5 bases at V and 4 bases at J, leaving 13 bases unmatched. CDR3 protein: CSVLVQGQEIYGYTF. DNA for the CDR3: TGCAGCGTTCTCGTGCAAGGACAGGAGATCTATGGCTACACCTTC.

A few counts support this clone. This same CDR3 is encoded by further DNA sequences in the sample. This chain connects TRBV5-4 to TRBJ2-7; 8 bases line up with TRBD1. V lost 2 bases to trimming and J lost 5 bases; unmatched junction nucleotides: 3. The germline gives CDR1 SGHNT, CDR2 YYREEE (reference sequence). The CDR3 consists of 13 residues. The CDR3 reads CASSLDRGHEQYF. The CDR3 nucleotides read TGTGCCAGCAGCTTAGACAGGGGCCACGAGCAGTACTTC.

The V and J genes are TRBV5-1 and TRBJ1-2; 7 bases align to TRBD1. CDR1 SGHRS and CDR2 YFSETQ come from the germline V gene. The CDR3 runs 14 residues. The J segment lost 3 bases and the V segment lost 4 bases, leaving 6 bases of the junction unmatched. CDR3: CASSPRTGHYGYTF. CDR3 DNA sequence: TGCGCCAGCAGCCCAAGGACAGGACACTATGGCTACACCTTC. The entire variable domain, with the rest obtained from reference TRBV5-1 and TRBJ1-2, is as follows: KAGVTQTPRYLIKTRGQQVTLSCSPISGHRSVSWYQQTPGQGLQFLFEYFSETQRNKGNFPGRFSGRQFSNSRSEMNVSTLELGDSALYLCASSPRTGHYGYTFGSGTRLTVV.